The present T cell receptor beta chain was sequenced within a study of tumor-infiltrating lymphocytes in primary liver carcinoma. From roughly 21-30 mg of unsorted bulk tissue, DNA and RNA were co-extracted together. Every tumor was sampled at five separate regions. A primer matching the constant region was used to make TCR beta cDNA from approximately 0.45 ug of total RNA. ARM-PCR, slightly modified, supplied the TCR beta libraries through three nested multiplex PCR rounds. With TRBV1-TRBV30 forward primers and a C-beta reverse primer, the first two PCR rounds were run for roughly 9 cycles each. TCRdb reprocessed the multiplex PCR reads via MiXCR and lists one record per CDR3 protein. Of some 32,000 distinct CDR3 sequences listed, about 79% are singletons. Study conclusions and caveats: Tumors had a top-250-clone fraction that was significantly higher than blood (p = 0.039). All five tumor regions shared only about 7.5-25% of top clones. In tumor-adjacent and tumor-blood pairs, overlap was lower than in tumor region pairs.

To note about this clonotype: As yet, its antigen is unknown.

The germline V gene encodes CDR1 WSHSY and CDR2 SAAADI. This CDR3 comprises 21 residues. V was trimmed by 1 base and J by 5 bases, leaving 32 bases between them. This clonotype was obtained from a man aged 35-49 years with primary liver carcinoma and hepatitis B virus infection. V gene TRBV10-2 combines with J gene TRBJ1-2; maybe TRBD1 (5 bases). The specimen was liver tumor tissue from sampling region 5. Subset indicated: tumor region T5, tumor centre. The chain's CDR3 is CASSECLVSGGSRRLSYGYTF. The CDR3 nucleotides read TGCGCCAGCAGTGAGTGCTTAGTGTCGGGGGGTAGCCGAAGATTGAGTTATGGCTACACCTTC.